These T cell receptor beta chains were read from a single sample in a study of cytomegalovirus exposure and HLA in healthy donors. Sequencing was performed with immunoSEQ multiplex PCR; in TCRdb, only in-frame clones are kept and a portion is missing. Among tens of thousands of clones listed, just over 85% were seen once. Sequenced sample: PBMCs. These receptors were taken from a woman aged 35 to 49 in good health and CMV-seropositive. The CDR3 runs from the conserved cysteine through the conserved F or W. The order of the fields is clone size, V gene, D gene, J gene, CDR3 DNA, CDR3 protein. D genes are given only for firm matches. Not every row has a clone size; where given, it reads once, few, many or a size class.

size: medium-sized
V: TRBV15
D: TRBD1
J: TRBJ1-1
DNA: TGTGCCACGGGAGAAGACAGGGTTAACACTGAAGCTTTCTTT
CDR3: CATGEDRVNTEAFF

size: -
V: TRBV19
D: -
J: TRBJ1-2
DNA: TGTGCCAGTAGTATAATAGGGGTAAACTATGGCTACACCTTC
CDR3: CASSIIGVNYGYTF

size: -
V: TRBV6-7
D: -
J: TRBJ1-2
DNA: TGTGCCAGCCGCGGCTGGGGCTACACCTTC
CDR3: CASRGWGYTF

size: -
V: TRBV9
D: -
J: TRBJ2-7
DNA: TGTGCCAGCAGCGCGGGACACTCCTACGAGCAGTACTTC
CDR3: CASSAGHSYEQYF

size: -
V: TRBV7-2
D: -
J: TRBJ2-7
DNA: TGTGCCAGCAGGGACAGCCCACGGGAGCAGTACTTC
CDR3: CASRDSPREQYF

size: -
V: TRBV6-5
D: -
J: TRBJ1-2
DNA: TGTGCCAGCACCCAGAGGGGAGGGGGAGGCTATGGCTACACCTTC
CDR3: CASTQRGGGGYGYTF

size: -
V: TRBV28
D: TRBD1
J: TRBJ1-5
DNA: TGTGCCAGCAGTTCAGGACAGGTAAACAATCAGCCCCAGCATTTT
CDR3: CASSSGQVNNQPQHF

size: -
V: TRBV5-1
D: TRBD2
J: TRBJ2-3
DNA: TGCGCCAGCAAACTAGCGGGGGCCAGAGATACGCAGTATTTT
CDR3: CASKLAGARDTQYF

size: -
V: TRBV7-8
D: TRBD1
J: TRBJ1-5
DNA: TGTGCCAGCAGCTCCTACAGGGGGAGCAATCAGCCCCAGCATTTT
CDR3: CASSSYRGSNQPQHF

size: -
V: TRBV19
D: -
J: TRBJ1-5
DNA: TGTGCCAGTAGTATCGGAGCTAGGAGCAATCAGCCCCAGCATTTT
CDR3: CASSIGARSNQPQHF

size: -
V: TRBV30
D: TRBD1
J: TRBJ2-7
DNA: TGTGCCTGGGGGACAGGGGTTAGCTACGAGCAGTACTTC
CDR3: CAWGTGVSYEQYF

size: -
V: TRBV27
D: -
J: TRBJ2-7
DNA: TGTGCCAGCAGTTCCGGGACTCTCTACGAGCAGTACTTC
CDR3: CASSSGTLYEQYF

size: -
V: TRBV19
D: TRBD1
J: TRBJ1-2
DNA: TGTGCCAGTAGTCCAAGGACAGGGCGGCAAAGCTACACCTTC
CDR3: CASSPRTGRQSYTF

size: -
V: TRBV10-3
D: TRBD1
J: TRBJ2-7
DNA: TGTGCCATCACTCCCGGCGACAGGGTCTCGAAGAGCTCCTACGAGCAGTACTTC
CDR3: CAITPGDRVSKSSYEQYF

size: -
V: TRBV5-6
D: -
J: TRBJ2-1
DNA: TGTGCCAGCAGCTTGGTTCGCGGGGTTATCTACAATGAGCAGTTCTTC
CDR3: CASSLVRGVIYNEQFF

size: -
V: TRBV5-1
D: TRBD1
J: TRBJ1-6
DNA: TGCGCCAGCAGCTTGGAGACAGGGGTTGATTCACCCCTCCACTTT
CDR3: CASSLETGVDSPLHF

size: -
V: TRBV29-1
D: TRBD1
J: TRBJ2-7
DNA: TGCAGCGTTGAAGTGGGCAGGGGGCTCTCCTACGAGCAGTACTTC
CDR3: CSVEVGRGLSYEQYF

size: few
V: TRBV10-3
D: -
J: TRBJ1-1
DNA: TGTGCCACCACGAGGGCCCTGAACACTGAAGCTTTCTTT
CDR3: CATTRALNTEAFF

size: -
V: TRBV10-3
D: -
J: TRBJ2-1
DNA: TGTGCCATCAGTGATCTTTCTCGCGGGACCTCACAATACAATGAGCAGTTCTTC
CDR3: CAISDLSRGTSQYNEQFF

size: -
V: TRBV6-6
D: TRBD1
J: TRBJ2-5
DNA: TGTGCCAGCAGTTACGGCAGGGGGCAGGAGCAGTACTTC
CDR3: CASSYGRGQEQYF

size: -
V: TRBV29-1
D: TRBD1
J: TRBJ2-2
DNA: TGCAGCGTGAGAGGAACAGGGGGCCCCGGGGAGCTGTTTTTT
CDR3: CSVRGTGGPGELFF

size: -
V: TRBV28
D: TRBD2
J: TRBJ2-3
DNA: TGTGCCAGCAGCCGCGGGGGGCTCCGCACAGATACGCAGTATTTT
CDR3: CASSRGGLRTDTQYF

size: -
V: TRBV5-1
D: -
J: TRBJ2-7
DNA: TGCGCCAGCAGCGGAAGGACTGACGCCTACGAGCAGTACTTC
CDR3: CASSGRTDAYEQYF

size: -
V: TRBV19
D: -
J: TRBJ1-5
DNA: TGTGCCAGTAGTATACGTCTTACAGATAGCAATCAGCCCCAGCATTTT
CDR3: CASSIRLTDSNQPQHF

size: -
V: TRBV7-9
D: -
J: TRBJ2-7
DNA: TGTGCCAGCAGCTTAGTTCCGGACAGTCTTTACGAGCAGTACTTC
CDR3: CASSLVPDSLYEQYF

size: -
V: TRBV5-4
D: -
J: TRBJ1-2
DNA: TGTGCCAGCAGCTTACAGAACAGGGACTATGGCTACACCTTC
CDR3: CASSLQNRDYGYTF

size: -
V: TRBV11-2
D: TRBD1
J: TRBJ1-4
DNA: TGTGCCAGCAGCTTAGAGGGGACAGTTCCTAATGAAAAACTGTTTTTT
CDR3: CASSLEGTVPNEKLFF

size: -
V: TRBV28
D: TRBD1
J: TRBJ2-6
DNA: TGTGCCAGCAGTTTAGGTACAGGGGGAGGGGCCAACGTCCTGACTTTC
CDR3: CASSLGTGGGANVLTF

size: -
V: TRBV11-2
D: -
J: TRBJ2-6
DNA: TGTGCCAGCAGCCGACTCTCTGGGGCCAACGTCCTGACTTTC
CDR3: CASSRLSGANVLTF

size: once
V: TRBV6-1
D: -
J: TRBJ2-7
DNA: TGTGCCACCGAAACTAGATCTGCCGAGCAGTACTTC
CDR3: CATETRSAEQYF

size: -
V: TRBV5-1
D: -
J: TRBJ2-7
DNA: TGCGCCAGCAGCTATAAGGGGGGGAACTACGAGCAGTACTTC
CDR3: CASSYKGGNYEQYF

size: once
V: TRBV6-1
D: TRBD2
J: TRBJ2-3
DNA: TGTGCCAGCATACGGGGGGGAAACACAGATACGCAGTATTTT
CDR3: CASIRGGNTDTQYF

size: -
V: TRBV15
D: -
J: TRBJ1-1
DNA: TGTGCCACCAGCATGGGTCGAGGGTTGAACACTGAAGCTTTCTTT
CDR3: CATSMGRGLNTEAFF

size: -
V: TRBV28
D: -
J: TRBJ2-7
DNA: TGTGCCAGCAGCTCCGGACAGTATTACGAGCAGTACTTC
CDR3: CASSSGQYYEQYF

size: few
V: TRBV4-3
D: -
J: TRBJ1-5
DNA: TGCGCCAGCAGCCAACCTGGCAATCAGCCCCAGCATTTT
CDR3: CASSQPGNQPQHF

size: -
V: TRBV9
D: -
J: TRBJ1-5
DNA: TGTGCCAGCAGCGTAGGCCCAGGGGCCAATCAGCCCCAGCATTTT
CDR3: CASSVGPGANQPQHF

size: -
V: TRBV4-2
D: TRBD2
J: TRBJ2-2
DNA: TGTGCCAGCAGCCAAGCCGGACTAGTTCCCGGGGAGCTGTTTTTT
CDR3: CASSQAGLVPGELFF

size: -
V: TRBV7-8
D: -
J: TRBJ1-5
DNA: TGTGCCAGCAGCTTAGTACCCAGGGGACCCAATCAGCCCCAGCATTTT
CDR3: CASSLVPRGPNQPQHF

size: -
V: TRBV7-9
D: -
J: TRBJ1-2
DNA: TGTGCCAGCAGCTTACAGGCTTATGGCTACACCTTC
CDR3: CASSLQAYGYTF

size: -
V: TRBV18
D: TRBD1
J: TRBJ1-1
DNA: TGTGCCAGCTCACCACGGACAGGGGGATTAAGACACACTGAAGCTTTCTTT
CDR3: CASSPRTGGLRHTEAFF

size: -
V: TRBV5-6
D: -
J: TRBJ2-7
DNA: TGTGCCAGCAGCTTGCCAGGGGCGTACGAGCAGTACTTC
CDR3: CASSLPGAYEQYF

size: -
V: TRBV18
D: -
J: TRBJ2-7
DNA: TGTGCCAGCTCACCAGTTGAGACAACCTACGAGCAGTACTTC
CDR3: CASSPVETTYEQYF

size: once
V: TRBV6-5
D: TRBD1
J: TRBJ1-4
DNA: TGTGCCAGCCGACTAAGGACAGGGAAGATTGAAAAACTGTTTTTT
CDR3: CASRLRTGKIEKLFF

size: -
V: TRBV5-6
D: -
J: TRBJ2-7
DNA: TGTGCCAGCAGCCGGGGTGGAGGGGCCCACGAGCAGTACTTC
CDR3: CASSRGGGAHEQYF

size: -
V: TRBV9
D: -
J: TRBJ2-1
DNA: TGTGCCAGCAGCGTAGATGGGCAGCACAATGAGCAGTTCTTC
CDR3: CASSVDGQHNEQFF

size: -
V: TRBV21-1
D: -
J: TRBJ2-4
DNA: TGTGCCAGCAGCACGCGGGACAGTAGAAACATTCAGTACTTC
CDR3: CASSTRDSRNIQYF

size: -
V: TRBV2
D: TRBD2
J: TRBJ2-1
DNA: TGTGCCAGCAGAGAGTGGCGGGGGGATTACAATGAGCAGTTCTTC
CDR3: CASREWRGDYNEQFF

size: -
V: TRBV5-1
D: -
J: TRBJ2-2
DNA: TGCGCCAGCAGCTTTCGGACCGGGGAGCTGTTTTTT
CDR3: CASSFRTGELFF

size: -
V: TRBV4-1
D: TRBD1
J: TRBJ2-7
DNA: TGCGCCAGCAGCCAGGATGCGGGACAGGGGGAGTCCTACGAGCAGTACTTC
CDR3: CASSQDAGQGESYEQYF

size: -
V: TRBV27
D: TRBD2
J: TRBJ2-1
DNA: TGTGCCAGCACCCAAACGGGGGGGTTTAACAATGAGCAGTTCTTC
CDR3: CASTQTGGFNNEQFF

size: -
V: TRBV30
D: -
J: TRBJ1-5
DNA: TGTGCCTGGAGCACCCCTCGGGTTATCAATCAGCCCCAGCATTTT
CDR3: CAWSTPRVINQPQHF

size: -
V: TRBV6-1
D: -
J: TRBJ1-2
DNA: TGTGCCAGCAGTGAAGTAGCGAGTGGGGGCTACACCTTC
CDR3: CASSEVASGGYTF

size: -
V: TRBV5-6
D: -
J: TRBJ1-4
DNA: TGTGCCAGCAGCTTGGGCAGGGCAGCAGAATCAACTAATGAAAAACTGTTTTTT
CDR3: CASSLGRAAESTNEKLFF

size: -
V: TRBV6-4
D: TRBD1
J: TRBJ2-3
DNA: TGTGCCAGCAGTGAGACAGGGAGCACAGATACGCAGTATTTT
CDR3: CASSETGSTDTQYF

size: -
V: TRBV6-5
D: -
J: TRBJ2-7
DNA: TGTGCCAGCAGTACCCAGGGGGAGGTTTACGAGCAGTACTTC
CDR3: CASSTQGEVYEQYF